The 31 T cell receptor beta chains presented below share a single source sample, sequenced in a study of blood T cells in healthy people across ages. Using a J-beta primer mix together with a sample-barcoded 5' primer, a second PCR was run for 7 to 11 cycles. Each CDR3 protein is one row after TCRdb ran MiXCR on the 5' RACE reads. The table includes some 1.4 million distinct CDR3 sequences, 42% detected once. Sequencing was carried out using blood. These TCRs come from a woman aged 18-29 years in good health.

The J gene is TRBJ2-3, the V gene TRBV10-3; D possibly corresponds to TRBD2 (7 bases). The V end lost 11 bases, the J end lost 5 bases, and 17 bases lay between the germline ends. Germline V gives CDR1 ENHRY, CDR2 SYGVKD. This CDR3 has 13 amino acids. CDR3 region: CAAGGGPGDTQYF. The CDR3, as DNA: TGTGCCGCTGGGGGGGGGCCAGGAGATACGCAGTATTTT.

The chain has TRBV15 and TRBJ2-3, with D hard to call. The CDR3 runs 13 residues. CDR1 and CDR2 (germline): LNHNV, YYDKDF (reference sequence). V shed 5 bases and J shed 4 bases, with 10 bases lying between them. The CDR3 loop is CATSARTPDTQYF. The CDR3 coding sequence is TGTGCCACCAGCGCGCGTACCCCAGATACGCAGTATTTT.

The CDR3 is CASIKTSGGSTDTQYF. The DNA of the CDR3 is TGTGCCAGCATAAAGACTAGCGGGGGAAGCACAGATACGCAGTATTTT. The V gene is TRBV12-3 or TRBV12-4, the J gene TRBJ2-3, with TRBD2 matching over 12 bases. With V trimmed by 7 bases and J by 0 bases, 5 bases remained unmatched. The CDR3 spans 16 residues.

The DNA of the CDR3 is TGTGCCAGCAGAGAATTTCGAGCGGCATACAATGAGCAGTTCTTC. This translates into CASREFRAAYNEQFF. The chain couples TRBV2 to TRBJ2-1, with D perhaps TRBD2 (5 bases). Trimming took 6 bases from V and 4 from J, leaving 16 bases between them. The germline CDR1 and CDR2 sequences are SNHLY and FYNNEI. The CDR3 length is 15 residues.

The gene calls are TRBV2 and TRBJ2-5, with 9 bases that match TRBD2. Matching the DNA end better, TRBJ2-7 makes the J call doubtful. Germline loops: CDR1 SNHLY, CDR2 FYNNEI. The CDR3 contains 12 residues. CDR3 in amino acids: CASQTSGYEQYF. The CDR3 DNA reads TGTGCCAGCCAGACTAGCGGATACGAGCAGTACTTC.

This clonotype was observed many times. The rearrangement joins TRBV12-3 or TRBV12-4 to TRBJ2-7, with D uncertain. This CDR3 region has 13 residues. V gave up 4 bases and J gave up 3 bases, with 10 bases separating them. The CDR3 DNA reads TGTGCCAGCAGTTCCCCCCCGGGCTACGAGCAGTACTTC. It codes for CASSSPPGYEQYF.

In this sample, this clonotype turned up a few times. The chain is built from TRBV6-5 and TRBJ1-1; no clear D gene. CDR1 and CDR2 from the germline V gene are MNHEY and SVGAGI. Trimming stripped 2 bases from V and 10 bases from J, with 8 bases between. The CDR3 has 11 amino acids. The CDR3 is CASSYGTGAFF. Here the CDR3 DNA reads TGTGCCAGCAGTTACGGAACGGGAGCTTTCTTT.

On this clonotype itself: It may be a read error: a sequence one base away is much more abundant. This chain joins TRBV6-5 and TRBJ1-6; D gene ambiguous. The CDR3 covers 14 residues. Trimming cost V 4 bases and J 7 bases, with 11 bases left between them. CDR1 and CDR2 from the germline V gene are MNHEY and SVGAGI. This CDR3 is CASSSRADNSPLHF. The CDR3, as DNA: TGTGCCAGCAGTTCTAGGGCTGACAATTCACCCCTCCACTTT.

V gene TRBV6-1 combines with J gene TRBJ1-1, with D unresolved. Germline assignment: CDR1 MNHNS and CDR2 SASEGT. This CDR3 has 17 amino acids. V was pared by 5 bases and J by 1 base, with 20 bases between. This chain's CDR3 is CASSPTGRTRWNTEAFF. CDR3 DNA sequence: TGTGCCAGCAGTCCCACCGGGAGAACCCGCTGGAACACTGAAGCTTTCTTT.

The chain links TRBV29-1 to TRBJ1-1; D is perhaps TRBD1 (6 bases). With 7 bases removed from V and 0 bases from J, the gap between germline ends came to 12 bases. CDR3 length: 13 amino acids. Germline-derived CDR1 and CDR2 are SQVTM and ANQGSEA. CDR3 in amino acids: CSAQGRLNTEAFF. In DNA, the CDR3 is TGCAGCGCACAGGGTCGTTTGAACACTGAAGCTTTCTTT.

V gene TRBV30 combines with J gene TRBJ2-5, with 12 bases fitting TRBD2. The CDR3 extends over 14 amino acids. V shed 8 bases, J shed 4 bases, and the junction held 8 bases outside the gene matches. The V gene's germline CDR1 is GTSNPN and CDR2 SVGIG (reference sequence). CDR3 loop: CAASGGLAGETQYF. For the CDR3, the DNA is TGTGCCGCCAGCGGGGGACTAGCGGGAGAGACCCAGTACTTC. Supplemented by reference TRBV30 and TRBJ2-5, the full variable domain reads SQTIHQWPATLVQPVGSPLSLECTVEGTSNPNLYWYRQAAGRGLQLLFYSVGIGQISSEVPQNLSASRPQDRQFILSSKKLLLSDSGFYLCAASGGLAGETQYFGPGTRLLVL.

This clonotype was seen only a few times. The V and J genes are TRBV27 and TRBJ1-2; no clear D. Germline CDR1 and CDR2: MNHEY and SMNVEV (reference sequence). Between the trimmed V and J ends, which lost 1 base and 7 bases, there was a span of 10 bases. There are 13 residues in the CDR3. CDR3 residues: CASSLLGQTGYTF. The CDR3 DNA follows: TGTGCCAGCAGTTTATTAGGGCAGACTGGCTACACCTTC.

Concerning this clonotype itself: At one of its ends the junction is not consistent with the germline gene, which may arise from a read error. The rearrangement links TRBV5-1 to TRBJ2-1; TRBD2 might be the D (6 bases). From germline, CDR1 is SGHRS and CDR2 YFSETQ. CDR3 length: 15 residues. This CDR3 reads CAGSLGAGSNNEQFF. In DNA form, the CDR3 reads TGCGCCGGCAGCTTGGGTGCGGGGTCGAACAATGAGCAGTTCTTC. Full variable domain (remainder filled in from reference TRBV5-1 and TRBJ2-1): KAGVTQTPRYLIKTRGQQVTLSCSPISGHRSVSWYQQTPGQGLQFLFEYFSETQRNKGNFPGRFSGRQFSNSRSEMNVSTLELGDSALYLCAGSLGAGSNNEQFFGPGTRLTVL.

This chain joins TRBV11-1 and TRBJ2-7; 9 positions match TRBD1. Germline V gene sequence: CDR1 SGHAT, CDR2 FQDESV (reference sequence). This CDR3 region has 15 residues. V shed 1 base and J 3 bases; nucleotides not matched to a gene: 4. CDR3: CASSLVGTGLYEQYF. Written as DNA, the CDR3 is TGTGCCAGCAGCTTAGTTGGGACAGGGCTCTACGAGCAGTACTTC.

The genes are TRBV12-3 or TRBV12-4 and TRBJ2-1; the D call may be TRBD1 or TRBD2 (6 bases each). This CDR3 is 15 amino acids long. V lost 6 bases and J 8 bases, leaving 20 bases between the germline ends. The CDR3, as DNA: TGTGCCAGCAGCGGGGAGGAAGGGCGGACAGATGAGCAGTTCTTC. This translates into CASSGEEGRTDEQFF.

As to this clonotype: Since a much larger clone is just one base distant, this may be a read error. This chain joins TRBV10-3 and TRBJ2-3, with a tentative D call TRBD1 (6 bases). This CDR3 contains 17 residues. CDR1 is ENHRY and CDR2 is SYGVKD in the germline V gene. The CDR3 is CAISESGPGTTPDTRYF. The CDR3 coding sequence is TGTGCCATCAGTGAGTCGGGGCCCGGGACAACGCCGGATACGCGGTATTTT.

This CDR3 reads CASSATGTGNSGLPYEQYF. CDR3 sequence (DNA): TGTGCCAGCAGTGCTACCGGGACAGGGAATTCGGGTTTGCCCTACGAGCAGTACTTC. The V gene is TRBV25-1, the J gene TRBJ2-7; TRBD1 matches at 9 bases. Germline trimming cut 4 bases from V and 2 bases from J; bases unmatched to any gene: 18. Germline V gene data show CDR1 as MGHDK and CDR2 as SYGVNS. This CDR3 spans 19 amino acids.

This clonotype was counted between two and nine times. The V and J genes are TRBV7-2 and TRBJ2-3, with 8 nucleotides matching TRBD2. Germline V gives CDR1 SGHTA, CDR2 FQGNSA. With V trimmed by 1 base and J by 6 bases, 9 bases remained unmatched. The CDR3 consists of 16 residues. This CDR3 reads CASSLVSSGSADTQYF. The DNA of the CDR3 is TGTGCCAGCAGCTTAGTTTCCAGCGGGAGCGCGGATACGCAGTATTTT.

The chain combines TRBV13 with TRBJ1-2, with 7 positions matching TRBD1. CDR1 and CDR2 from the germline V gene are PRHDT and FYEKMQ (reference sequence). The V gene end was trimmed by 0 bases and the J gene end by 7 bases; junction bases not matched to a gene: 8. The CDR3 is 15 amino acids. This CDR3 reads CASSLGGAGGGGYTF. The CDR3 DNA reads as TGTGCCAGCAGCTTAGGAGGTGCAGGGGGAGGTGGCTACACCTTC.

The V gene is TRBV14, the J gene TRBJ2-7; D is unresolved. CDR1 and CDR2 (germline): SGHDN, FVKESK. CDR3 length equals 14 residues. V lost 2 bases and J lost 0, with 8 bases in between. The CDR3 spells CASSQRLFSYEQYF. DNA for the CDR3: TGTGCCAGCAGCCAAAGGCTTTTCTCCTACGAGCAGTACTTC.

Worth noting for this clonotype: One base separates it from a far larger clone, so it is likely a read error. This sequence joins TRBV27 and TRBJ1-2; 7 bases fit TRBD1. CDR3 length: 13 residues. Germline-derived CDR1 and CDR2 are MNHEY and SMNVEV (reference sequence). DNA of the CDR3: TGTACCAGCAGCCCGGGGACAGCCTATGGCTACACCTTC. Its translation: CTSSPGTAYGYTF.

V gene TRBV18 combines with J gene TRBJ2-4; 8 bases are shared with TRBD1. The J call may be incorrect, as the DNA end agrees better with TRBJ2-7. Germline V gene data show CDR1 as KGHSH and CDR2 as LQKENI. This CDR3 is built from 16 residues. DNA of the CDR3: TGTGCCAGCTCACCACCCCCTGGACAGGGTAGTAACGAGCAGTACTTC. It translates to CASSPPPGQGSNEQYF.

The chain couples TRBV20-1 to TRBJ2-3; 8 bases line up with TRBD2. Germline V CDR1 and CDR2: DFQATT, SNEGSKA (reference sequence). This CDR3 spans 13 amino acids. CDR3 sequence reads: CSLNGGGTDTQYF. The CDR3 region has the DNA TGCAGCCTCAACGGGGGGGGCACAGATACGCAGTATTTT.

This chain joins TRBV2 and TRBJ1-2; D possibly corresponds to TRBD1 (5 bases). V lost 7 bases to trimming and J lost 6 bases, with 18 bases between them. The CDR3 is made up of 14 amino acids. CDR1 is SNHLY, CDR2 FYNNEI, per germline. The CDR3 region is CASNDRGGRNGYTF. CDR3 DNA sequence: TGTGCCAGCAACGACAGAGGAGGCAGGAATGGCTACACCTTC.

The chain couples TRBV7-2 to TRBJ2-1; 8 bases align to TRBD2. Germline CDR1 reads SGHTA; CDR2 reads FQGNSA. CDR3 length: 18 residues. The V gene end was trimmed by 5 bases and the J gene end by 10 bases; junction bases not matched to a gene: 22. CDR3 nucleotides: TGTGCCAGCAGCCTTCAAGAGTCCGGCGGGAGGCTCTCCTACGAGCAGTTCTTC. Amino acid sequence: CASSLQESGGRLSYEQFF.

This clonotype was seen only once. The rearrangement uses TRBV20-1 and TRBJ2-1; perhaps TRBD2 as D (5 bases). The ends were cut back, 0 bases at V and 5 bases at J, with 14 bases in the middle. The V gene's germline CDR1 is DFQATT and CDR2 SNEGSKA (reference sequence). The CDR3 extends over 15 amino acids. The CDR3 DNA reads TGCAGTGCTAGAGATCCTGGAGGCCGTAACAATGAGCAGTTCTTC. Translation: CSARDPGGRNNEQFF.

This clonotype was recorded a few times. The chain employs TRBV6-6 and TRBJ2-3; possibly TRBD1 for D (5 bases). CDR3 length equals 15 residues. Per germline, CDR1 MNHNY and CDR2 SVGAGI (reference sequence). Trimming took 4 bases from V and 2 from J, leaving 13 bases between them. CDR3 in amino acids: CASSSGPYPTDTQYF. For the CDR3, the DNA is TGTGCCAGCAGTTCAGGGCCGTATCCCACAGATACGCAGTATTTT.

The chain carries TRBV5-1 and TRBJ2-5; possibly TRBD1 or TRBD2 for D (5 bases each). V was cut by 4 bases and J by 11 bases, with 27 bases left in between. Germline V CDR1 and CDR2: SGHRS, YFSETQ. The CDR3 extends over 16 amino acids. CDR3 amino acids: CASSPTGTVENNEQYF. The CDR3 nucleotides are TGCGCCAGCAGCCCCACCGGGACGGTTGAAAACAATGAGCAGTACTTC. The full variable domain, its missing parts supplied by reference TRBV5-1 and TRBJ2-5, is KAGVTQTPRYLIKTRGQQVTLSCSPISGHRSVSWYQQTPGQGLQFLFEYFSETQRNKGNFPGRFSGRQFSNSRSEMNVSTLELGDSALYLCASSPTGTVENNEQYFGPGTRLLVL.

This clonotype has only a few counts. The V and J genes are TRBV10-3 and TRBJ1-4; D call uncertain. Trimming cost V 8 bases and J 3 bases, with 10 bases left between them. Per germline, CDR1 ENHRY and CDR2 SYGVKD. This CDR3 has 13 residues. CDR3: CAIGGAPNEKLFF. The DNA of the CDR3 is TGTGCCATCGGTGGCGCCCCTAATGAAAAACTGTTTTTT.

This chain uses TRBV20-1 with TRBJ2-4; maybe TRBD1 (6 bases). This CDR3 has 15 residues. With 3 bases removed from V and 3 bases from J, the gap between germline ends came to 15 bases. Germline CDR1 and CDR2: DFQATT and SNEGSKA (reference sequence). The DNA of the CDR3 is TGCAGTGCTAGCTACACAGGGTCCAACAAAAACATTCAGTACTTC. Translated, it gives CSASYTGSNKNIQYF.

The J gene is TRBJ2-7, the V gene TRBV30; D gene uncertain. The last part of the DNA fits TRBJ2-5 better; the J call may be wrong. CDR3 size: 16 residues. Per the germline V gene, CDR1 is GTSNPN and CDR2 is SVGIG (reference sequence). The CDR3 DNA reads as TGTGCCTGGAGTGTTTTGGGGTCTATCGTAGGGGAGACCCAGTACTTC. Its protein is CAWSVLGSIVGETQYF.